The TCR beta chain under discussion was sequenced for a study of shared clonotypes between healthy human individuals. In the original processing: ImmunoSEQ yielded junction-only sequences lacking quality scores, so filtering differed. Using immunoSEQ multiplex PCR, the repertoire was profiled, and TCRdb retains in-frame clones only, with some absent. V and J calls and clone size follow that table, whereas D and trimming were derived from the DNA. Of approximately 2.5 million clones listed, approximately 93% were seen once; the top ten hold about 0.39%. General observations from the study: Several donors had around 5.2% of their naive CD4 clonotypes in common.

On this clone itself: What it binds is not known.

Trimming shortened V by 3 bases and J by 1 base, and 12 bases separated the two germline ends. CDR1 is SGHTA and CDR2 is FQGNSA in the germline V gene. This CDR3 region has 15 residues. The V call is TRBV7-2, the J call TRBJ1-2; perhaps TRBD1 as D (5 bases). This sequence originates from a man between 18 and 35 years old in good health. Some clones in this sample may be carry-over from other donors' samples. What was sequenced was naive CD4+ T cells from PBMCs. Subset meaning: CD45RA+ positively selected. The CDR3 is CASSFRGVFNYGYTF. In nucleotides, the CDR3 is TGTGCCAGCAGCTTTCGAGGGGTCTTTAACTATGGCTACACCTTC.